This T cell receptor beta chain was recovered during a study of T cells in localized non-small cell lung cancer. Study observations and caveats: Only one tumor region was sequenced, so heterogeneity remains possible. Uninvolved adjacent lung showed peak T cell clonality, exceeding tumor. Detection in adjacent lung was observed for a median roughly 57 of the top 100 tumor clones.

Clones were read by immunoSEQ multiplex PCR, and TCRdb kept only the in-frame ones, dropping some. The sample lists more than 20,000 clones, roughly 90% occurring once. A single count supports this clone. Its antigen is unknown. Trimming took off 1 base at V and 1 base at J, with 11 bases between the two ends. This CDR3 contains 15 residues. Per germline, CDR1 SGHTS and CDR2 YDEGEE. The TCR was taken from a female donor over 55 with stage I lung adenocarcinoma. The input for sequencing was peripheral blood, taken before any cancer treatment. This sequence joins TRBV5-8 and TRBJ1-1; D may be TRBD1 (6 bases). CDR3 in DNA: TGTGCCAGCAGCTTGTTTGTGGGGGCGAACACTGAAGCTTTCTTT. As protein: CASSLFVGANTEAFF.